This T cell receptor beta chain stems from a study of cytomegalovirus exposure and HLA in healthy donors. The primer mix had 60 Vbeta and 13 Jbeta primers. Produced via immunoSEQ multiplex PCR; TCRdb's table is partial and in-frame only. The sample lists about 98,000 clones; around 73% were seen once. Study findings and constraints: V- and J-gene trimming in TCR beta was tied to a missense DCLRE1C variant by an analysis performed later. A later examination showed that TCR association rates differed by HLA locus, with DRB1 most and HLA-C fewest.

As concerns this clone: Its antigen remains unidentified.

Germline CDR1 SEHNR, CDR2 FQNEAQ (reference sequence). V shed 6 bases and J shed 1 base, with 9 bases lying between them. The CDR3 sequence is 13 residues long. Sequencing was performed on PBMCs. This clonotype was obtained from a female donor in good health and CMV-seronegative. J is TRBJ1-1 and V is TRBV7-9, with D tentatively TRBD1 (6 bases). The CDR3 spells CASSQTGNTEAFF. DNA of the CDR3: TGTGCCAGCAGTCAGACAGGGAACACTGAAGCTTTCTTT. Based on the CDR3 plus reference TRBV7-9 and TRBJ1-1, the full variable domain is DTGVSQNPRHKITKRGQNVTFRCDPISEHNRLYWYRQTLGQGPEFLTYFQNEAQLEKSRLLSDRFSAERPKGSFSTLEIQRTEQGDSAMYLCASSQTGNTEAFFGQGTRLTVV.